This T cell receptor beta chain stems from a study of control samples from healthy donors and cancer patients. TCRdb's copy holds only in-frame clones and misses some; the assay was immunoSEQ multiplex PCR. The data contain approximately 150,000 clones, roughly 88% of them singletons. The material sequenced was blood. The sequence derives from a man in his late teens or twenties in good health.

CDR3 loop: CASSRRTGNGGTEAFF. CDR3 DNA sequence: TGTGCCAGCTCACGGAGGACAGGGAATGGTGGCACTGAAGCTTTCTTT. The rearrangement joins TRBV18 to TRBJ1-1; 8 bases fit TRBD1. The germline V gene has CDR1 KGHSH and CDR2 LQKENI. CDR3 length equals 16 residues. Germline trimming cut 4 bases from V and 4 bases from J; bases unmatched to any gene: 11.